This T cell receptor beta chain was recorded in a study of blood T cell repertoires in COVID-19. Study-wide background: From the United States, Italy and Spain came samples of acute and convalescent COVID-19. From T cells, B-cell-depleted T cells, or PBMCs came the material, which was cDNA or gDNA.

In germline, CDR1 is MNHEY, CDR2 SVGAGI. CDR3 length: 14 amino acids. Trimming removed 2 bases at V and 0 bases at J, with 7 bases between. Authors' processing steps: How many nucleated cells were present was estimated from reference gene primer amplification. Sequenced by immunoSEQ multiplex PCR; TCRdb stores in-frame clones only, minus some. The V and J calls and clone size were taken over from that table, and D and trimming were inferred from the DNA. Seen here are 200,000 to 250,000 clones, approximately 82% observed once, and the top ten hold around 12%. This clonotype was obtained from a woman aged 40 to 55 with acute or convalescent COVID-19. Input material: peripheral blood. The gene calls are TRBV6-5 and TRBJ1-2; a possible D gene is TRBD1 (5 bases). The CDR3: CASSYQGSNYGYTF. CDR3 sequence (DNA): TGTGCCAGCAGTTACCAGGGATCTAACTATGGCTACACCTTC.